This T cell receptor (beta chain) was identified in a study of blood T cell repertoires in COVID-19. Overall study: PBMCs, B-cell-depleted T cells, or T cells provided the cDNA or gDNA that made up the material.

The table came from immunoSEQ multiplex PCR; TCRdb's copy has only in-frame clones and leaves some out. The sample comprises under 300,000 clones, roughly 89% of which are singletons, and about 3% rests with the top ten. The CDR3 consists of 12 residues. V dropped 7 bases and J dropped 3; count of bases not matched to a gene: 3. The germline V gene has CDR1 SNHLY and CDR2 FYNNEI. This receptor was identified in a woman aged 25 to 39 with active or convalescent COVID-19. The rearrangement uses TRBV2 and TRBJ2-7, with 7 positions matching TRBD2. The sample was peripheral blood. CDR3 amino acids: CASKLAGYEQYF. The CDR3 DNA follows: TGTGCCAGCAAATTAGCGGGCTACGAGCAGTACTTC.